The present entry profiles one T cell receptor (beta chain) with its context. This specimen comes from a study of blood T cell repertoires in COVID-19. The CDR3 sequence is 14 residues long. Germline CDR1 is LGHDT and CDR2 is YNNKEL (reference sequence). V was shortened by 4 bases and J by 4 bases, with 8 bases between the two germline ends. Authors' methods: Nucleated cell counts were estimated from reference gene primer amplification. Libraries were prepared by immunoSEQ multiplex PCR; TCRdb keeps only in-frame clonotypes and omits some of them. Clonal size and the V and J genes are those of that table, whereas D and trimming came from the DNA. The profile covers around 79,000 clones, with roughly 89% appearing a single time and 14% taken by the ten largest.

This chain joins TRBV3-1 (or the pseudogene TRBV3-2) and TRBJ2-6; unclear D gene. Sequenced input: peripheral blood. This TCR derives from a man between 65 and 85 years old with active or convalescent COVID-19. Here the CDR3 DNA reads TGTGCCAGCAGCCGCTGGGCCGGGGCCAACGTCCTGACTTTC. It codes for CASSRWAGANVLTF.